Listed below are T cell receptor beta chains from one sample, sequenced in a study of a mutant IDH1 vaccine in newly diagnosed glioma. Using immunoSEQ multiplex PCR, the repertoire was profiled, and TCRdb retains in-frame clones only, with some absent. Of around 29,000 clones detected, about 76% appear once; the ten largest clones hold 6.5% to 9.5%. No antigens are known for them. The specimen comprised PBMCs, sampled from a glioma patient whose treatment included an IDH1 peptide vaccine. Receptors originate from a man between 50 and 59 years old with glioma. CDR3s include the opening cysteine and the closing phenylalanine or tryptophan. Some rows mark clone size as missing; the rest say once, few, many or name a class of expanded clone.

J gene: TRBJ1-2; clone size: .; V gene: TRBV5-1; CDR3 protein: CASSSDTGTGVKRSYGYTF
J gene: TRBJ2-7; clone size: .; V gene: TRBV2; CDR3 protein: CASSEAGGGTYEQYF
J gene: TRBJ1-1; clone size: .; V gene: TRBV4-3; CDR3 protein: CASSQDMGGTEAFF
J gene: TRBJ1-1; clone size: .; V gene: TRBV7-9; CDR3 protein: CASSLHGGRNTEAFF
J gene: TRBJ1-1; clone size: .; V gene: TRBV2; CDR3 protein: CASSPGWESGTEAFF
J gene: TRBJ2-1; clone size: .; V gene: TRBV5-1; CDR3 protein: CASSLGGEYNEQFF
J gene: TRBJ1-4; clone size: .; V gene: TRBV30; CDR3 protein: CAWRRPYANEKLFF
J gene: TRBJ1-5; clone size: .; V gene: TRBV4-1; CDR3 protein: CASSHGRALNQPQHF
J gene: TRBJ1-4; clone size: few; V gene: TRBV30; CDR3 protein: CAGPDEKLFF
J gene: TRBJ2-4; clone size: once; V gene: TRBV5-1; CDR3 protein: CASRKGLDKNIQYF
J gene: TRBJ2-7; clone size: .; V gene: TRBV6-5; CDR3 protein: CASSYGGRGYF
J gene: TRBJ1-3; clone size: once; V gene: TRBV5-1; CDR3 protein: CASSVPGGSGNTIYF
J gene: TRBJ2-7; clone size: .; V gene: TRBV7-8; CDR3 protein: CASRDSLSYEQYF
J gene: TRBJ1-2; clone size: few; V gene: TRBV15; CDR3 protein: CATSTTGDPNYGYTF
J gene: TRBJ2-5; clone size: .; V gene: TRBV11-1; CDR3 protein: CASSPLRRGGETQYF
J gene: TRBJ1-5; clone size: .; V gene: TRBV6-1; CDR3 protein: CASSIQTDSNQPQHF
J gene: TRBJ2-5; clone size: .; V gene: TRBV5-1; CDR3 protein: CASKAGSLQETQYF
J gene: TRBJ1-5; clone size: few; V gene: TRBV7-9; CDR3 protein: CASSSGTGPNQPQHF
J gene: TRBJ2-1; clone size: .; V gene: TRBV6-5; CDR3 protein: CASSKQLGSYNEQFF
J gene: TRBJ2-7; clone size: .; V gene: TRBV9; CDR3 protein: CASSVGGTGNEQYF
J gene: TRBJ1-5; clone size: few; V gene: TRBV19; CDR3 protein: CASSTGGEAQPQHF
J gene: TRBJ1-2; clone size: .; V gene: TRBV2; CDR3 protein: CASSGLGTGNRLGGYTF
J gene: TRBJ1-1; clone size: .; V gene: TRBV25-1; CDR3 protein: CASSAGPGTEAFF
J gene: TRBJ1-2; clone size: .; V gene: TRBV20-1; CDR3 protein: CSASDGFGYTF
J gene: TRBJ2-1; clone size: .; V gene: TRBV2; CDR3 protein: CASSRRQGTEQFF
J gene: TRBJ1-2; clone size: once; V gene: TRBV7-2; CDR3 protein: CASRPGGNYYGYTF
J gene: TRBJ2-3; clone size: .; V gene: TRBV7-8; CDR3 protein: CASSLENREVADTQYF
J gene: TRBJ2-5; clone size: .; V gene: TRBV5-1; CDR3 protein: CASSPRPSGNQETQYF
J gene: TRBJ1-2; clone size: few; V gene: TRBV7-2; CDR3 protein: CASSSRQKPHGYTF
J gene: TRBJ2-5; clone size: .; V gene: TRBV4-1; CDR3 protein: CASSQEGTQRETQYF
J gene: TRBJ2-7; clone size: .; V gene: TRBV6-6; CDR3 protein: CASSYSMGERSLEQYF
J gene: TRBJ2-1; clone size: .; V gene: TRBV7-8; CDR3 protein: CASSLVPSAPLEQFF
J gene: TRBJ1-2; clone size: .; V gene: TRBV19; CDR3 protein: CASTPGAQHANYGYTF
J gene: TRBJ2-1; clone size: .; V gene: TRBV9; CDR3 protein: CASSVSGAGVYNEQFF
J gene: TRBJ2-1; clone size: .; V gene: TRBV2; CDR3 protein: CASSTPDLYNEQFF
J gene: TRBJ2-1; clone size: .; V gene: TRBV29-1; CDR3 protein: CSVRTSGSRGYNEQFF
J gene: TRBJ1-2; clone size: .; V gene: TRBV28; CDR3 protein: CASSVVSNYGYTF
J gene: TRBJ1-1; clone size: .; V gene: TRBV28; CDR3 protein: CASRPPQGVNTEAFF
J gene: TRBJ1-1; clone size: .; V gene: TRBV6-5; CDR3 protein: CASSYSGGRGTEAFF
J gene: TRBJ2-5; clone size: .; V gene: TRBV9; CDR3 protein: CASSVEWEGPQETQYF
J gene: TRBJ2-5; clone size: .; V gene: TRBV5-6; CDR3 protein: CASSLDFQGETQYF